This T cell receptor beta chain was captured in a study of technical replicates of blood from a handful of donors (dated by TCRdb to 2016 to 2017). The library was generated by the immunoSEQ multiplex PCR assay. The clones in this table, taken by TCRdb from immuneACCESS, are in-frame only. Not every clone is retained; where verified, under half of the shortfall comes from an unresolved V gene, and the cause of the rest is unknown. The sample records approximately 8,000 clones, roughly 90% of which are singletons. The ten largest clones take up about an eighth of the sample. Regarding this clone: The antigen this receptor binds is unknown. Per-base qualities were not stored, and no clone one base away is much larger.

From the germline V gene (reference sequence), CDR1 is GTSNPN and CDR2 is SVGIG. The CDR3 has 15 amino acids, counting the end cysteine and phenylalanine. The DNA shown is the 45-base CDR3, in frame from base 1. Relative to germline, V is missing 4 bases and J is missing 1 base, with 6 bases of the junction outside any gene match. The sequenced material came from PBMCs. The chain links TRBV30 with TRBJ2-1; 8 bases in the middle match TRBD2. The receptor was derived from a human donor in good health. The encoded CDR3 is CAWTLSGGSYNEQFF. The DNA is as follows: TGTGCCTGGACCTTGAGCGGGGGTTCCTACAATGAGCAGTTCTTC.